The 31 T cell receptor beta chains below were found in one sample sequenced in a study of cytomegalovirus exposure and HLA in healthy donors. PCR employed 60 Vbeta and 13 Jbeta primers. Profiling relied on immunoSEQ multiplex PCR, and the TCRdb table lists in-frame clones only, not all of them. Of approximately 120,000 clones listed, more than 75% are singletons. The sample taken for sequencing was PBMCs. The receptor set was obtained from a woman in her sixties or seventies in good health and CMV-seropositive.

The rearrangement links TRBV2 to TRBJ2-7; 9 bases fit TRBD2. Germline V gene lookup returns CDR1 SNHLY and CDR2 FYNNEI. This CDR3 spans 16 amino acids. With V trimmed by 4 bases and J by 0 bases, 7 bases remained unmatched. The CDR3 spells CASSAGAGGFSYEQYF. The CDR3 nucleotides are TGTGCCAGCAGTGCGGGAGCGGGGGGATTCTCCTACGAGCAGTACTTC.

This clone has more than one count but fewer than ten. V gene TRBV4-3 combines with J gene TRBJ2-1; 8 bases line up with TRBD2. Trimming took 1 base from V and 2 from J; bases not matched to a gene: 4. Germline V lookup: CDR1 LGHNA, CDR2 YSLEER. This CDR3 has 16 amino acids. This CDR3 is CASSQVPGRAYNEQFF. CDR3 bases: TGCGCCAGCAGCCAAGTCCCCGGGAGGGCCTACAATGAGCAGTTCTTC.

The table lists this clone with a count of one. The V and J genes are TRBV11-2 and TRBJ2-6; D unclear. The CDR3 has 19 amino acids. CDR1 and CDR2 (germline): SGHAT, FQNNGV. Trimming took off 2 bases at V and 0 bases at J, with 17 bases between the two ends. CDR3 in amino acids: CASSLTTIDTDSGANVLTF. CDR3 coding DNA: TGTGCCAGCAGCTTAACTACCATAGATACTGACTCTGGGGCCAACGTCCTGACTTTC.

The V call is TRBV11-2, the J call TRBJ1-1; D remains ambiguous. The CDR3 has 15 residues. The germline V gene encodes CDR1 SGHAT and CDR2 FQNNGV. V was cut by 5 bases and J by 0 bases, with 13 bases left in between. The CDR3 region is CASSPPGLMNTEAFF. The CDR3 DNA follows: TGTGCCAGCAGCCCCCCTGGGCTGATGAACACTGAAGCTTTCTTT.

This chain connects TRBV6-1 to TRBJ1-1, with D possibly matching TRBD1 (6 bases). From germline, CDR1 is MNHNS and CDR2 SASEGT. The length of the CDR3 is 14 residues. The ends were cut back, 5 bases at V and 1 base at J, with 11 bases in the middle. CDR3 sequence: CASSFPGQNTEAFF. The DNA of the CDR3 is TGTGCCAGCAGTTTCCCGGGACAGAACACTGAAGCTTTCTTT.

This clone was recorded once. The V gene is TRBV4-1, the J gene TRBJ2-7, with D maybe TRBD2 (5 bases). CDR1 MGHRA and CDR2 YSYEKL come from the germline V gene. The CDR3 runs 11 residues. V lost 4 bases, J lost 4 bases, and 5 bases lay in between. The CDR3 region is CASSPGYEQYF. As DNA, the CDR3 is TGCGCCAGCAGCCCGGGATACGAGCAGTACTTC.

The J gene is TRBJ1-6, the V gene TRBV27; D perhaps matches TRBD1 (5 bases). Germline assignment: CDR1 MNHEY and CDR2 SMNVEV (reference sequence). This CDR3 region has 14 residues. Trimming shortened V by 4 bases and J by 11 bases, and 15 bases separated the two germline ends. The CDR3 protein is CASSWGGVETPLHF. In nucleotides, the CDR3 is TGTGCCAGCAGTTGGGGCGGCGTGGAGACACCCCTCCACTTT.

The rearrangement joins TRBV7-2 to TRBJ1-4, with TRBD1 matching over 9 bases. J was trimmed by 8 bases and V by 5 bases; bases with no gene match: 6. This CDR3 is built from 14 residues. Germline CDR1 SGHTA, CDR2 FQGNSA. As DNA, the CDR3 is TGTGCCAGCAGCGTTAATGGACAGGGGGAAAAACTGTTTTTT. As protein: CASSVNGQGEKLFF. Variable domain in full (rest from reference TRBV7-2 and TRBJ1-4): GAGVSQSPSNKVTEKGKDVELRCDPISGHTALYWYRQSLGQGLEFLIYFQGNSAPDKSGLPSDRFSAERTGGSVSTLTIQRTQQEDSAVYLCASSVNGQGEKLFFGSGTQLSVL.

The CDR3 region is CASKELRGGNTEAFF. The DNA for the CDR3 is TGTGCCAGCAAGGAGTTGAGGGGAGGGAACACTGAAGCTTTCTTT. The V gene is TRBV6-1, the J gene TRBJ1-1; possibly TRBD1 for D (5 bases). The germline CDR1 and CDR2 sequences are MNHNS and SASEGT. Trimming took off 7 bases at V and 1 base at J, with 16 bases between the two ends. This CDR3 is 15 amino acids long.

The CDR3 is CASSLVVAGTGELFF. The CDR3 coding sequence is TGTGCCAGCAGCTTGGTGGTAGCAGGGACCGGGGAGCTGTTTTTT. The chain carries TRBV5-4 and TRBJ2-2; tentatively, D is TRBD1 (5 bases). Per the germline V gene, CDR1 is SGHNT and CDR2 is YYREEE (reference sequence). The length of the CDR3 is 15 residues. Trimming left V 0 bases short and J 5 bases short, with 11 bases between.

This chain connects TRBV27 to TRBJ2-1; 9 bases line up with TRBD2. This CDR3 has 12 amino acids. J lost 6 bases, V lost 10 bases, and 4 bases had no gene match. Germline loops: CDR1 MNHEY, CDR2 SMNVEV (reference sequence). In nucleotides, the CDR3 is TGTGCCACATTTAGCGGGAGCAATGAGCAGTTCTTC. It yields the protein CATFSGSNEQFF.

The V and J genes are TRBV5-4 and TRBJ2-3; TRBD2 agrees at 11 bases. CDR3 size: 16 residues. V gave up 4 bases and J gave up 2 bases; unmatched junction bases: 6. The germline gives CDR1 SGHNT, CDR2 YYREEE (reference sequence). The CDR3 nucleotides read TGTGCCAGCAGCCCAGATAGCGGGAGGGTCACAGATACGCAGTATTTT. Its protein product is CASSPDSGRVTDTQYF.

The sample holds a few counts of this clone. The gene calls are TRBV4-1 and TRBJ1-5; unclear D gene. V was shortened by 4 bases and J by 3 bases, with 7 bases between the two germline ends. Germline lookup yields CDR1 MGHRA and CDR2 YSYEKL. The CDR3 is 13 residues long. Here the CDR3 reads CASSPVVNQPQHF. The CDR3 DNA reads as TGCGCCAGCAGCCCGGTCGTCAATCAGCCCCAGCATTTT.

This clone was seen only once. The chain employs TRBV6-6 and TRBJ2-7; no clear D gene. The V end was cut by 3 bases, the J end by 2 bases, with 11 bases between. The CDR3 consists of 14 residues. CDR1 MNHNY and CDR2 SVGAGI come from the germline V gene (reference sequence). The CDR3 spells CASSYVRQTYEQYF. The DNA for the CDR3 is TGTGCCAGCAGTTATGTTCGCCAGACCTACGAGCAGTACTTC.

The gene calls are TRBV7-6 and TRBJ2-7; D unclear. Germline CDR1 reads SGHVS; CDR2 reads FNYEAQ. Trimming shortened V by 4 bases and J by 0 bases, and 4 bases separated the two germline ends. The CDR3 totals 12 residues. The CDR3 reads CASSSYSYEQYF. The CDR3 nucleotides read TGTGCCAGCAGCTCCTACTCCTACGAGCAGTACTTC.

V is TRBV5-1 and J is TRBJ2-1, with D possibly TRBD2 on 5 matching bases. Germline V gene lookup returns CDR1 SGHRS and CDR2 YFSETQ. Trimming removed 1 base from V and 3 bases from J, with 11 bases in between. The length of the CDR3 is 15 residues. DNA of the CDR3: TGCGCCAGCAGCTTGAGTGTCGGGGTCTACAATGAGCAGTTCTTC. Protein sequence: CASSLSVGVYNEQFF. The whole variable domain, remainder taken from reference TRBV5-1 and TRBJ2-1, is KAGVTQTPRYLIKTRGQQVTLSCSPISGHRSVSWYQQTPGQGLQFLFEYFSETQRNKGNFPGRFSGRQFSNSRSEMNVSTLELGDSALYLCASSLSVGVYNEQFFGPGTRLTVL.

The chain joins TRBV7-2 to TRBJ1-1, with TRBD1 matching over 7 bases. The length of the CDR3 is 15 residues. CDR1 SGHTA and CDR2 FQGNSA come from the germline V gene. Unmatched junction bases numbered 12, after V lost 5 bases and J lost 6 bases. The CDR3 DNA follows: TGTGCCAGCAGCCTTTATTCAGGGGGTAGGGCTGAAGCTTTCTTT. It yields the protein CASSLYSGGRAEAFF. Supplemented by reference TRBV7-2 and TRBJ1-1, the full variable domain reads GAGVSQSPSNKVTEKGKDVELRCDPISGHTALYWYRQSLGQGLEFLIYFQGNSAPDKSGLPSDRFSAERTGGSVSTLTIQRTQQEDSAVYLCASSLYSGGRAEAFFGQGTRLTVV.

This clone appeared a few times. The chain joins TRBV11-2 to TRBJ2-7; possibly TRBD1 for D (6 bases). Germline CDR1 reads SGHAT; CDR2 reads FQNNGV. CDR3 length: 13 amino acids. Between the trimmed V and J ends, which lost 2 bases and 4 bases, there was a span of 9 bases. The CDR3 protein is CASSLLQGYEQYF. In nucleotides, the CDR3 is TGTGCCAGCAGCTTACTACAGGGTTACGAGCAGTACTTC.

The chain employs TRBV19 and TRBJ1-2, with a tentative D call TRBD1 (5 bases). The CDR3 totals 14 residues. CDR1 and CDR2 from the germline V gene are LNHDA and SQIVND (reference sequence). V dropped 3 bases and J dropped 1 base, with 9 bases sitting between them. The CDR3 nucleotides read TGTGCCAGTAGTATTGGGGGGGTTAACTATGGCTACACCTTC. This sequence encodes CASSIGGVNYGYTF.

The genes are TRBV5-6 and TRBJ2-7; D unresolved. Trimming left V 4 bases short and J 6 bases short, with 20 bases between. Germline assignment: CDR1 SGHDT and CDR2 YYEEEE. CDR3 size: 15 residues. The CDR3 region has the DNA TGTGCCAGCAGCCCCCTCGACCAGGTCTCTGGCGAGCAGTACTTC. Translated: CASSPLDQVSGEQYF. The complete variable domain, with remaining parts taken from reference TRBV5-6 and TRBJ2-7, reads DAGVTQSPTHLIKTRGQQVTLRCSPKSGHDTVSWYQQALGQGPQFIFQYYEEEERQRGNFPDRFSGHQFPNYSSELNVNALLLGDSALYLCASSPLDQVSGEQYFGPGTRLTVT.

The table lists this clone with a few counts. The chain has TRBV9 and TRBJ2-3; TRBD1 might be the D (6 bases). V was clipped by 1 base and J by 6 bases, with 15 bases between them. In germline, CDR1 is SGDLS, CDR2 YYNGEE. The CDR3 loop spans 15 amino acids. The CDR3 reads CASSVSSGGVDTQYF. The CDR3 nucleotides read TGTGCCAGCAGCGTAAGCTCTGGGGGCGTGGATACGCAGTATTTT.

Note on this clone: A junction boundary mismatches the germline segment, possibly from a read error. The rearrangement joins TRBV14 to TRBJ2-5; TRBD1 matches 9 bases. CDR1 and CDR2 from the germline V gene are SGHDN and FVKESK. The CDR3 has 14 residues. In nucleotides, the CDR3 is TGTGCCAGCAGCCAGAACAGGGGGCAAGAGACCCAGCACTTC. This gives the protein CASSQNRGQETQHF.

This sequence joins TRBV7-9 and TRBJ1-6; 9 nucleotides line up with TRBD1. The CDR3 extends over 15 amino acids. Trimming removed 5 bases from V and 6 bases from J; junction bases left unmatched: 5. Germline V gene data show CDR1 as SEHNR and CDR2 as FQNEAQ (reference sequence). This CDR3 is CASSPGDRANSPLHF. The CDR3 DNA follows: TGTGCCAGCAGCCCGGGGGACAGGGCTAATTCACCCCTCCACTTT.

For the CDR3, the DNA is TGTGCCAGCAGCTTAGGTTCAGGGGTTGCAGACATTCAGTACTTC. It yields the protein CASSLGSGVADIQYF. The chain employs TRBV7-6 and TRBJ2-4, with D possibly matching TRBD1 (6 bases). Looked up from germline, CDR1 is SGHVS and CDR2 is FNYEAQ. Trimming took off 1 base at V and 8 bases at J, with 15 bases between the two ends. This CDR3 has 15 amino acids.

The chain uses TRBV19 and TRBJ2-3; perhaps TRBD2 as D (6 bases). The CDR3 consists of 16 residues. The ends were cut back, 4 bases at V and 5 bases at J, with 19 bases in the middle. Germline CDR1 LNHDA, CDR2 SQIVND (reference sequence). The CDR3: CASSNPSRDPIDTQYF. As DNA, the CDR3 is TGTGCCAGTAGTAACCCCTCGCGGGACCCAATAGATACGCAGTATTTT.

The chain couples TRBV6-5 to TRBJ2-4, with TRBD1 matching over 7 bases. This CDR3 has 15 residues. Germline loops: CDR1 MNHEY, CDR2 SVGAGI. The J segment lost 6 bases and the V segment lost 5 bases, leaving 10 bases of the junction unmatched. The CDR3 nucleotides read TGTGCCAGCAGTATCGATCCGGGACAGATAAACATTCAGTACTTC. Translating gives CASSIDPGQINIQYF.

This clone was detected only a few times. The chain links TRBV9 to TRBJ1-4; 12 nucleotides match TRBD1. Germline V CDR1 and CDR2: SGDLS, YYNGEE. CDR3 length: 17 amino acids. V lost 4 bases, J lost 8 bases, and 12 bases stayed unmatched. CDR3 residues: CASSPGTGGPTREKLFF. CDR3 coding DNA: TGTGCCAGCAGCCCAGGGACAGGGGGCCCGACGCGGGAAAAACTGTTTTTT.

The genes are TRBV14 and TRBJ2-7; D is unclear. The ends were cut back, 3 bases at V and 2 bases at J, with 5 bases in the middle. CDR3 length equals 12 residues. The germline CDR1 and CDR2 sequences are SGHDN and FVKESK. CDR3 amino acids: CASSHNTYEQYF. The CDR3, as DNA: TGTGCCAGCAGCCATAATACCTACGAGCAGTACTTC.

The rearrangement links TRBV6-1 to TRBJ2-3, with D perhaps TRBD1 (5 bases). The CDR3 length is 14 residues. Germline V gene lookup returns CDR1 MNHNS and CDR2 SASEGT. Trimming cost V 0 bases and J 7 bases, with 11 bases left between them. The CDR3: CASSEAAGPNTQYF. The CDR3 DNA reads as TGTGCCAGCAGTGAAGCTGCAGGGCCAAATACGCAGTATTTT.

CDR3 DNA sequence: TGTGCCAGCAGCGTAGCCAGGGGGACAGATACGCAGTATTTT. Its protein is CASSVARGTDTQYF. The chain is built from TRBV9 and TRBJ2-3; 7 bases agree with TRBD1. Germline trimming cut 0 bases from V and 3 bases from J; bases unmatched to any gene: 1. Germline V gene data show CDR1 as SGDLS and CDR2 as YYNGEE. The CDR3 is made up of 14 amino acids.

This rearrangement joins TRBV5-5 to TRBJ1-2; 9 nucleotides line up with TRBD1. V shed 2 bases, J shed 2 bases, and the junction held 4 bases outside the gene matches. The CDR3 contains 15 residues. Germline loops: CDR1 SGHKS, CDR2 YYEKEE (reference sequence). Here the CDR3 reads CASSFRTGVNYGYTF. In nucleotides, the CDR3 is TGTGCCAGCAGCTTTAGGACAGGGGTGAACTATGGCTACACCTTC.